One sample yielded the 21 T cell receptor beta chains listed below, sequenced in a study of blood T cell repertoires in COVID-19. Generated by immunoSEQ multiplex PCR, the TCRdb table keeps only in-frame clones and is missing some. The sample shows over 140,000 clones, 75% to 80% of them seen only once. The sample was PBMCs or T cells enriched from blood (not recorded which). These TCRs come from a woman between 50 and 59 years old who had recovered from COVID-19.

In this sample, this clone turned up many times. V usage is TRBV3-1 (or the pseudogene TRBV3-2) and J usage is TRBJ1-2; D gene ambiguous. The CDR3 totals 16 residues. CDR1 and CDR2 from the germline V gene are LGHDT and YNNKEL (reference sequence). Deletions cut 2 bases from V and 7 bases from J, with 20 bases between. CDR3 sequence (DNA): TGTGCCAGCAGCCAACCCTCCGACACCTGGGCCCGTGGCTACACCTTC. Protein: CASSQPSDTWARGYTF.

The CDR3 region is CASSEALRGTGTGNTIYF. DNA for the CDR3: TGTGCCAGCAGTGAAGCGCTTCGTGGGACAGGGACTGGAAACACCATATATTTT. V and J are TRBV2 and TRBJ1-3; 9 bases are a match to TRBD1. CDR1 and CDR2 (germline): SNHLY, FYNNEI. The junction had 8 bases not matched to a gene; V was cut back by 0 bases and J by 2 bases. This CDR3 has 18 residues.

V is TRBV11-2 and J is TRBJ1-2; 10 bases align to TRBD1. With 3 bases clipped from V and 8 bases from J, the junction kept 6 bases outside the gene matches. The length of the CDR3 is 14 residues. In germline, CDR1 is SGHAT, CDR2 FQNNGV. CDR3 bases: TGTGCCAGCAGCTTCAGACAGGGGGCTAAGGGCTACACCTTC. It codes for CASSFRQGAKGYTF.

The chain uses TRBV3-1 (or the pseudogene TRBV3-2) and TRBJ2-3; the match to TRBD2 covers 10 bases. Germline trimming cut 5 bases from V and 1 base from J; bases unmatched to any gene: 6. Germline loops: CDR1 LGHDT, CDR2 YNNKEL (reference sequence). This CDR3 is 16 amino acids long. The CDR3 region is CASSEGLADRTDTQYF. The CDR3 region has the DNA TGTGCCAGCAGCGAAGGACTAGCGGACCGCACAGATACGCAGTATTTT.

The CDR3 reads CASSTYGLAIRGGETQYF. Written as DNA, the CDR3 is TGTGCCAGCAGCACCTACGGACTAGCGATAAGGGGGGGAGAGACCCAGTACTTC. This chain links TRBV7-9 with TRBJ2-5, with 9 bases fitting TRBD2. After removal of 5 bases from V and 4 bases from J, the junction contained 17 bases not matched to a gene. The CDR3 loop spans 18 amino acids. The germline CDR1 and CDR2 sequences are SEHNR and FQNEAQ (reference sequence).

This chain uses TRBV6-5 with TRBJ1-1; the D gene is possibly TRBD1 (6 bases). Per germline, CDR1 MNHEY and CDR2 SVGAGI. V was cut by 7 bases and J by 0 bases, with 12 bases left in between. The CDR3 spans 14 residues. CDR3 loop: CASNFRGMNTEAFF. For the CDR3, the DNA is TGTGCCAGCAACTTCAGGGGCATGAACACTGAAGCTTTCTTT.

This sequence joins TRBV6-6 and TRBJ2-7; 10 bases line up with TRBD1. This CDR3 region has 15 residues. J lost 5 bases, V lost 0 bases, and 4 bases had no gene match. Germline V gene sequence: CDR1 MNHNY, CDR2 SVGAGI (reference sequence). The CDR3 sequence is CASSYSRDRGDEQYF. CDR3 coding DNA: TGTGCCAGCAGTTACTCTCGGGACAGGGGAGACGAGCAGTACTTC.

The table lists this clone with a few counts. V gene TRBV6-5 combines with J gene TRBJ1-1, with D maybe TRBD1 (6 bases). V dropped 6 bases and J dropped 7 bases, with 12 bases sitting between them. Germline assignment: CDR1 MNHEY and CDR2 SVGAGI. CDR3 size: 12 residues. The CDR3 spells CASREGGVEAFF. The CDR3 DNA sequence: TGTGCCAGCAGGGAGGGGGGGGTTGAAGCTTTCTTT.

This clone appeared a single time. The CDR3 loop reads CASSVAAGGPHEQFF. In DNA, the CDR3 is TGTGCCAGCAGCGTAGCAGCGGGAGGGCCTCATGAGCAGTTCTTC. The chain uses TRBV9 and TRBJ2-1; 10 positions match TRBD2. Germline CDR1 and CDR2: SGDLS and YYNGEE. The CDR3 has 15 residues. With V trimmed by 0 bases and J by 8 bases, 5 bases remained unmatched.

The chain joins TRBV13 to TRBJ1-4, with D possibly being TRBD1 (5 bases). V was clipped by 4 bases and J by 8 bases, with 14 bases between them. The CDR3 spans 14 residues. CDR1 is PRHDT, CDR2 FYEKMQ, per germline (reference sequence). DNA of the CDR3: TGTGCCAGCAGCTCCTCGGCCAAGGGGGAAAAACTGTTTTTT. Encoded protein: CASSSSAKGEKLFF. Looking up the rest from reference TRBV13 and TRBJ1-4 gives the full variable domain: AAGVIQSPRHLIKEKRETATLKCYPIPRHDTVYWYQQGPGQDPQFLISFYEKMQSDKGSIPDRFSAQQFSDYHSELNMSSLELGDSALYFCASSSSAKGEKLFFGSGTQLSVL.

This rearrangement joins TRBV28 to TRBJ1-3; 7 positions agree with TRBD1. This CDR3 has 16 amino acids. CDR1 MDHEN and CDR2 SYDVKM come from the germline V gene. Trimming took 5 bases from V and 3 from J; bases not matched to a gene: 10. CDR3 protein: CASSLRTGGGGNTIYF. CDR3 DNA: TGTGCCAGCAGTCTCCGGACAGGAGGTGGTGGAAACACCATATATTTT.

This clone appeared once. The V gene is TRBV9, the J gene TRBJ1-6; 8 nucleotides line up with TRBD1. The CDR3 runs 14 residues. The ends lost 4 bases at V and 9 bases at J; junction bases unmatched: 6. Per germline, CDR1 SGDLS and CDR2 YYNGEE. The CDR3 DNA reads as TGTGCCAGCAGCTCCGACAGGGGTAGTTCACCCCTCCACTTT. It specifies CASSSDRGSSPLHF.

The chain links TRBV24-1 to TRBJ2-1, with D maybe TRBD1 (6 bases). The germline gives CDR1 KGHDR, CDR2 SFDVKD. The CDR3 is 13 amino acids. V lost 7 bases and J lost 10, with 16 bases in between. CDR3 sequence (DNA): TGTGCCACCAGCGATCTAAGGGGGAACGAGCAGTTCTTC. Translated: CATSDLRGNEQFF.

Remarks on this clone: One end of the junction varies from germline; a read error may be responsible. This chain joins TRBV27 and TRBJ1-2; TRBD1 matches 7 bases. Germline loops: CDR1 MNHEY, CDR2 SMNVEV (reference sequence). The CDR3 length is 15 residues. DNA of the CDR3: TGTGCCAGCAGTTCCCGACCGGGACAGATATATGGCTACACCTTT. The encoded protein is CASSSRPGQIYGYTF.

This clone was recorded a few times. The rearrangement links TRBV7-9 to TRBJ2-7, with 7 bases that match TRBD2. Unmatched junction bases numbered 8, after V lost 6 bases and J lost 0 bases. The CDR3 covers 15 residues. Germline V lookup: CDR1 SEHNR, CDR2 FQNEAQ (reference sequence). CDR3 region: CASSSLAGVSYEQYF. Here the CDR3 DNA reads TGTGCCAGCAGTAGTTTAGCGGGCGTCTCCTACGAGCAGTACTTC.

The V call is TRBV9, the J call TRBJ2-2; 7 bases map to TRBD2. Germline V gene data show CDR1 as SGDLS and CDR2 as YYNGEE. V gave up 2 bases and J gave up 1 base; unmatched junction bases: 2. This CDR3 is 15 amino acids long. The CDR3: CASSVGGRNTGELFF. The CDR3 region has the DNA TGTGCCAGCAGCGTGGGCGGGAGGAACACCGGGGAGCTGTTTTTT.

The rearrangement links TRBV19 to TRBJ2-5; tentative D call: TRBD1 (6 bases). The CDR3 has 15 residues. Trimming took 4 bases from V and 0 from J, leaving 12 bases between them. Germline V gene lookup returns CDR1 LNHDA and CDR2 SQIVND (reference sequence). Written as DNA, the CDR3 is TGTGCCAGTAGTAACAGGGAATTGTACCAAGAGACCCAGTACTTC. Its translation is CASSNRELYQETQYF.

This clone was recorded only once. The chain employs TRBV30 and TRBJ1-5; D ambiguous. Germline values: CDR1 GTSNPN, CDR2 SVGIG (reference sequence). V shed 5 bases and J shed 8 bases, with 22 bases lying between them. This CDR3 is built from 15 residues. The CDR3 DNA reads TGTGCCTGGGGGGAAGGGCGGCAGGCGGAGGAGCCCCAGCATTTT. Protein product: CAWGEGRQAEEPQHF.

The chain employs TRBV4-1 and TRBJ1-5; tentative D call: TRBD1 (5 bases). V lost 0 bases to trimming and J lost 3 bases, with 12 bases between them. The CDR3 totals 16 residues. CDR1 is MGHRA, CDR2 YSYEKL, per germline. For the CDR3, the DNA is TGCGCCAGCAGCCAAGACCAGGGAAGCTACAATCAGCCCCAGCATTTT. Translation: CASSQDQGSYNQPQHF.

The rearrangement links TRBV19 to TRBJ1-5; D possibly corresponds to TRBD1 (6 bases). Deletions cut 4 bases from V and 2 bases from J, with 21 bases between. This CDR3 comprises 18 residues. Looked up from germline, CDR1 is LNHDA and CDR2 is SQIVND (reference sequence). The CDR3 nucleotides are TGTGCCAGTAGTACCCCCCCAAGAACAGGGAACGGCAATCAGCCCCAGCATTTT. Translated, it gives CASSTPPRTGNGNQPQHF.

This clone showed up just a few times. This chain connects TRBV15 to TRBJ1-1, with TRBD1 matching 9 bases. The ends lost 1 base at V and 4 bases at J; junction bases unmatched: 1. Per germline, CDR1 LNHNV and CDR2 YYDKDF (reference sequence). The CDR3 consists of 14 residues. The CDR3 region is CATSRGQGGTEAFF. The CDR3, as DNA: TGTGCCACCAGCAGAGGACAGGGGGGCACTGAAGCTTTCTTT.